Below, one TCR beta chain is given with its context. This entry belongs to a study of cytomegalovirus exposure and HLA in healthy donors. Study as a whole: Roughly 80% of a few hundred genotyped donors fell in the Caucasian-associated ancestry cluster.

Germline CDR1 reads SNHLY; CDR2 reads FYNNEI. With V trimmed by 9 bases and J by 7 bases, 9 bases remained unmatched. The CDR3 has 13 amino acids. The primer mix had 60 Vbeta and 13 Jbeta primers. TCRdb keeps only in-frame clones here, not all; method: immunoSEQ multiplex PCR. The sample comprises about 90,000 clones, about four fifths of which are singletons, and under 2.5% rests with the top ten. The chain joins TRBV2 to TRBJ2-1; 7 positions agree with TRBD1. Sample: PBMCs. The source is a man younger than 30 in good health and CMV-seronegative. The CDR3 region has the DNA TGTGCCAGACGACCTCCGGGACAGAATGAGCAGTTCTTC. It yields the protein CARRPPGQNEQFF.